Below are 25 T cell receptor beta chains sequenced from a single sample in a study of blood T cell repertoires in COVID-19. Assay: immunoSEQ multiplex PCR; the TCRdb copy retains only in-frame clones and omits some. The table records around 300,000 clones, about 89% of them present only once. The specimen sequenced was peripheral blood. These TCRs come from a woman in her 40s who had recovered from COVID-19.

The chain employs TRBV18 and TRBJ2-7; TRBD1 might be the D (6 bases). The CDR3 consists of 16 residues. V lost 3 bases, J lost 2 bases, and 17 bases lay in between. Per germline, CDR1 KGHSH and CDR2 LQKENI. The CDR3 coding sequence is TGTGCCAGCTCACCCCAGGGGATCGACGGTGCCTACGAGCAGTACTTC. Translation: CASSPQGIDGAYEQYF.

This clone was recorded once. V is TRBV9 and J is TRBJ2-5; D possibly corresponds to TRBD2 (6 bases). V lost 3 bases, J lost 0 bases, and 15 bases lay in between. There are 16 residues in the CDR3. Germline CDR1 SGDLS, CDR2 YYNGEE. This chain's CDR3 is CASSGTPLAHQETQYF. CDR3 bases: TGTGCCAGCAGCGGAACCCCCCTAGCGCACCAAGAGACCCAGTACTTC.

The gene calls are TRBV30 and TRBJ1-4; the D gene is possibly TRBD1 (6 bases). The CDR3 spans 13 residues. Trimming cost V 8 bases and J 7 bases, with 17 bases left between them. Germline V gene data show CDR1 as GTSNPN and CDR2 as SVGIG (reference sequence). The CDR3 loop reads CAHSQGFPEKLFF. DNA for the CDR3: TGTGCCCATTCTCAGGGGTTTCCTGAAAAACTGTTTTTT.

The V gene is TRBV5-4, the J gene TRBJ1-6; 8 positions match TRBD1. CDR1 is SGHNT and CDR2 is YYREEE in the germline V gene (reference sequence). The CDR3 extends over 14 amino acids. The J segment lost 11 bases and the V segment lost 4 bases, leaving 8 bases of the junction unmatched. The CDR3 loop reads CASSEGQDVAPLHF. The CDR3 bases are TGTGCCAGCAGCGAGGGACAGGATGTGGCACCCCTCCACTTT.

V usage is TRBV28 and J usage is TRBJ1-2, with 8 bases lining up with TRBD1. The CDR3 is 13 residues long. The V gene's germline CDR1 is MDHEN and CDR2 SYDVKM. The trim removed 6 bases at V and 8 bases at J, leaving 8 bases unmatched. The CDR3 nucleotides are TGTGCCAGCAGGCAACAGGGGGTGGGGGGCTACACCTTC. The encoded protein is CASRQQGVGGYTF.

This clone was recorded many times. This sequence joins TRBV5-6 and TRBJ2-2; a possible D gene is TRBD2 (6 bases). Germline CDR1 SGHDT, CDR2 YYEEEE. Trimming pared 2 bases from V and 4 bases from J, leaving 18 bases between. This CDR3 contains 17 residues. CDR3 residues: CASSFGGRGVITGELFF. The CDR3 DNA reads as TGTGCCAGCAGCTTCGGAGGGAGAGGGGTTATCACCGGGGAGCTGTTTTTT. The variable domain in full, completed from reference TRBV5-6 and TRBJ2-2, reads DAGVTQSPTHLIKTRGQQVTLRCSPKSGHDTVSWYQQALGQGPQFIFQYYEEEERQRGNFPDRFSGHQFPNYSSELNVNALLLGDSALYLCASSFGGRGVITGELFFGEGSRLTVL.

This rearrangement joins TRBV9 to TRBJ2-1, with 7 bases that match TRBD2. This CDR3 is 14 amino acids long. Looked up from germline, CDR1 is SGDLS and CDR2 is YYNGEE. The J segment lost 5 bases and the V segment lost 2 bases, leaving 4 bases of the junction unmatched. The CDR3: CASSVTGTNNEQFF. For the CDR3, the DNA is TGTGCCAGCAGCGTTACCGGGACTAACAATGAGCAGTTCTTC.

The chain recombines TRBV29-1 with TRBJ2-7; TRBD2 is a possible D gene (7 bases). CDR1 is SQVTM, CDR2 ANQGSEA, per germline. CDR3 length: 15 amino acids. V was trimmed by 6 bases and J by 2 bases, leaving 20 bases between them. This CDR3 is CSVRGWGGGTYEQYF. The CDR3, as DNA: TGCAGCGTCCGAGGTTGGGGAGGGGGTACCTACGAGCAGTACTTC.

This chain connects TRBV28 to TRBJ1-5; D remains unclear. Germline V gene lookup returns CDR1 MDHEN and CDR2 SYDVKM. Trimming left V 3 bases short and J 5 bases short, with 14 bases between. This CDR3 is 15 amino acids long. The CDR3 region is CASSFNPGFDQPQHF. The CDR3, as DNA: TGTGCCAGCAGTTTTAATCCGGGTTTCGATCAGCCCCAGCATTTT.

The rearrangement links TRBV12-3 or TRBV12-4 to TRBJ1-5; D is undetermined. CDR3 length equals 13 residues. Trimming stripped 3 bases from V and 2 bases from J, with 5 bases between. The CDR3 reads CASSFTGNQPQHF. The CDR3 DNA reads as TGTGCCAGCAGTTTCACGGGCAATCAGCCCCAGCATTTT.

The chain employs TRBV13 and TRBJ1-1, with D maybe TRBD1 (6 bases). Germline CDR1 is PRHDT and CDR2 is FYEKMQ (reference sequence). V lost 4 bases and J lost 1, with 13 bases in between. This CDR3 contains 15 residues. Written as DNA, the CDR3 is TGTGCCAGCAGCTCCCTTGAACAGGGGAACACTGAAGCTTTCTTT. It translates to CASSSLEQGNTEAFF.

The chain couples TRBV6-5 to TRBJ2-3; D unclear. The V and J ends lost 0 bases and 6 bases respectively, with 10 bases between them. CDR3 size: 14 residues. Germline CDR1 MNHEY, CDR2 SVGAGI. The CDR3 here is CASSYSQARDTQYF. The DNA for the CDR3 is TGTGCCAGCAGTTACTCGCAGGCACGGGATACGCAGTATTTT.

The chain uses TRBV14 and TRBJ2-1, with a weak D call TRBD1 (7 bases). The V end lost 3 bases, the J end lost 0 bases, and 9 bases lay between the germline ends. This CDR3 region has 15 residues. From germline, CDR1 is SGHDN and CDR2 FVKESK. CDR3 in DNA: TGTGCCAGCAGCCAGCAGGGGGGCTCCTACAATGAGCAGTTCTTC. Its translation is CASSQQGGSYNEQFF. Full variable domain (outside the CDR3, taken from reference TRBV14 and TRBJ2-1): EAGVTQFPSHSVIEKGQTVTLRCDPISGHDNLYWYRRVMGKEIKFLLHFVKESKQDESGMPNNRFLAERTGGTYSTLKVQPAELEDSGVYFCASSQQGGSYNEQFFGPGTRLTVL.

The V gene is TRBV15, the J gene TRBJ2-3, with 11 positions matching TRBD2. V lost 5 bases, J lost 2 bases, and 9 bases stayed unmatched. The germline gives CDR1 LNHNV, CDR2 YYDKDF (reference sequence). CDR3 length: 17 residues. The CDR3 here is CATSGGTSGGITDTQYF. The CDR3 coding sequence is TGTGCCACCAGCGGCGGTACTAGCGGGGGAATCACAGATACGCAGTATTTT. Complete variable domain (other parts from reference TRBV15 and TRBJ2-3): DAMVIQNPRYQVTQFGKPVTLSCSQTLNHNVMYWYQQKSSQAPKLLFHYYDKDFNNEADTPDNFQSRRPNTSFCFLDIRSPGLGDTAMYLCATSGGTSGGITDTQYFGPGTRLTVL.

This clone was observed once. V and J are TRBV7-9 and TRBJ2-7; D is uncertain. The CDR3 has 13 amino acids. Trimming left V 1 base short and J 2 bases short, with 6 bases between. CDR1 is SEHNR, CDR2 FQNEAQ, per germline (reference sequence). The CDR3 reads CASSLVRPYEQYF. For the CDR3, the DNA is TGTGCCAGCAGCTTAGTCCGTCCCTACGAGCAGTACTTC.

The V call is TRBV3-1 (or the pseudogene TRBV3-2), the J call TRBJ2-7, with TRBD2 identical over 9 bases. Germline V lookup: CDR1 LGHDT, CDR2 YNNKEL (reference sequence). The CDR3 contains 15 residues. V shed 1 base, J shed 3 bases, and the junction held 4 bases outside the gene matches. DNA of the CDR3: TGTGCCAGCAGCCAAGTTGTGACTAGCGGCTACGAGCAGTACTTC. Protein sequence: CASSQVVTSGYEQYF.

This chain joins TRBV28 and TRBJ2-7, with 7 nucleotides matching TRBD1. CDR3 length equals 14 residues. Looked up from germline, CDR1 is MDHEN and CDR2 is SYDVKM. With V trimmed by 4 bases and J by 3 bases, 6 bases remained unmatched. DNA of the CDR3: TGTGCCAGCAGTTCCGGGACAGCCCACTACGAGCAGTACTTC. Translated, it gives CASSSGTAHYEQYF.

The gene calls are TRBV18 and TRBJ2-1; 7 positions match TRBD1. V shed 2 bases, J shed 0 bases, and the junction held 1 base outside the gene matches. The CDR3 has 15 amino acids. CDR1 is KGHSH, CDR2 LQKENI, per germline. The CDR3 DNA is TGTGCCAGCTCACCAGGGGACAGCTCCTACAATGAGCAGTTCTTC. Its translation: CASSPGDSSYNEQFF.

The chain joins TRBV24-1 to TRBJ2-7; no reliable D call. Trimming pared 3 bases from V and 2 bases from J, leaving 10 bases between. CDR1 is KGHDR, CDR2 SFDVKD, per germline. CDR3 length: 14 residues. Here the CDR3 DNA reads TGTGCCACCAGTGATGCGAACCCTGCCTACGAGCAGTACTTC. It encodes CATSDANPAYEQYF.

V usage is TRBV4-1 and J usage is TRBJ2-7; TRBD1 agrees at 10 bases. V was clipped by 2 bases and J by 4 bases; unmatched bases: 8. CDR1 and CDR2 (germline): MGHRA, YSYEKL. The CDR3 length is 16 residues. The CDR3 DNA reads as TGCGCCAGCAGCCAAAAATCCGGGACAGGGGCTTACGAGCAGTACTTC. Residues: CASSQKSGTGAYEQYF.

The chain couples TRBV11-1 to TRBJ1-1, with unresolved D. Trimming shortened V by 1 base and J by 2 bases, and 11 bases separated the two germline ends. CDR3 length equals 15 residues. Germline assignment: CDR1 SGHAT and CDR2 FQDESV (reference sequence). The CDR3 here is CASSLGLQLNTEAFF. Here the CDR3 DNA reads TGTGCCAGCAGCTTAGGTCTACAGCTAAACACTGAAGCTTTCTTT.

The chain carries TRBV29-1 and TRBJ2-3; D remains ambiguous. Looked up from germline, CDR1 is SQVTM and CDR2 is ANQGSEA. The CDR3 contains 15 residues. V was pared by 6 bases and J by 0 bases, with 16 bases between. The CDR3 region is CSVSPTGSSTDTQYF. The CDR3 region has the DNA TGCAGCGTCTCACCAACCGGTTCTAGCACAGATACGCAGTATTTT.

This clone was detected a few times. V gene TRBV3-1 (or the pseudogene TRBV3-2) combines with J gene TRBJ1-3; no reliable D call. The CDR3 covers 15 residues. Germline CDR1 and CDR2: LGHDT and YNNKEL (reference sequence). V shed 4 bases and J shed 0 bases, with 10 bases lying between them. In nucleotides, the CDR3 is TGTGCCAGCAGCCCACTAGGGATCTCTGGAAACACCATATATTTT. Encoded protein: CASSPLGISGNTIYF.

The table lists this clone with a count of one. The chain combines TRBV5-1 with TRBJ1-2; D is perhaps TRBD1 (6 bases). The CDR3 extends over 12 amino acids. Germline V gives CDR1 SGHRS, CDR2 YFSETQ. Trimming took off 4 bases at V and 6 bases at J, with 10 bases between the two ends. The CDR3 reads CASSPDRHGYTF. The CDR3 nucleotides read TGCGCCAGCAGCCCAGACAGGCATGGCTACACCTTC.

This sequence joins TRBV19 and TRBJ2-6; tentative D call: TRBD1 (5 bases). The CDR3 loop spans 18 amino acids. The V end was cut by 7 bases, the J end by 0 bases, with 19 bases between. From germline, CDR1 is LNHDA and CDR2 SQIVND (reference sequence). The CDR3 loop reads CASTRGQNVYSGANVLTF. The CDR3 coding sequence is TGTGCCAGTACCAGAGGACAAAATGTTTACTCTGGGGCCAACGTCCTGACTTTC.